This T cell receptor (beta chain) was captured in a study of neurological immune-mediated disorders. Study summary: Secondary progressive cases numbered 3 among the roughly 34 multiple sclerosis patients, while the other 31 were relapsing-remitting.

5'RACE employing 10-nucleotide random UMIs yielded the cDNA. TCRdb re-called the 5' RACE reads with MiXCR, one entry per CDR3 protein. The sample lists approximately 82,000 distinct CDR3 sequences, 2% to 3% occurring once. V gave up 4 bases and J gave up 0 bases, with 8 bases separating them. This CDR3 has 14 residues. Germline V lookup: CDR1 KGHDR, CDR2 SFDVKD. The TCR sequence derives from a woman in her twenties or thirties with multiple sclerosis. The sequenced sample was PBMCs. V usage is TRBV24-1 and J usage is TRBJ1-1, with D perhaps TRBD1 (5 bases). Written as DNA, the CDR3 is TGTGCCACCAGTGACGGGACTGTGAACACTGAAGCTTTCTTT. Translated: CATSDGTVNTEAFF.